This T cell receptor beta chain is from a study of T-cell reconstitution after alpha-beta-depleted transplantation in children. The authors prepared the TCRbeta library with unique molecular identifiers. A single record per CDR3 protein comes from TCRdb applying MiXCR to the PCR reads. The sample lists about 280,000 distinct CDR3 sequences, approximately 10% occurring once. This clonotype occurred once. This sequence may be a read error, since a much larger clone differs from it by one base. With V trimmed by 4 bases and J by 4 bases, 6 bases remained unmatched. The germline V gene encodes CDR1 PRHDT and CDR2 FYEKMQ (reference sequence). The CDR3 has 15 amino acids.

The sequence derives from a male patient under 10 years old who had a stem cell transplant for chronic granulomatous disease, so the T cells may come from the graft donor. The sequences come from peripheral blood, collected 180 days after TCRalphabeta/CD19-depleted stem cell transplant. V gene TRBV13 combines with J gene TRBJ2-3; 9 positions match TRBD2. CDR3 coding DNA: TGTGCCAGCAGCTACGGGACTAGCATCTCAGATACGCAGTATTTT. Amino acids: CASSYGTSISDTQYF.